The present T cell receptor beta chain was sequenced within a study of blood T cells in healthy people across ages. This clonotype appeared a few times. The authors ran a second PCR of 7 to 11 cycles using a sample-barcoded 5' primer and a J-beta primer mix. A single record per CDR3 protein comes from TCRdb applying MiXCR to the 5' RACE reads. The sample shows approximately 1.5 million distinct CDR3 sequences, about 35% of them seen only once. CDR1 LGHDT and CDR2 YNNKEL come from the germline V gene (reference sequence). The germline V and J ends were trimmed by 0 bases and 4 bases, with 19 bases remaining between them. The CDR3 length is 17 residues.

Material: blood. V is TRBV3-1 and J is TRBJ2-7, with D possibly TRBD1 on 5 matching bases. The sequence came from a woman aged 25 to 39 in good health. The CDR3 spells CASSQDKVAGMKYEQYF. DNA of the CDR3: TGTGCCAGCAGCCAAGATAAGGTGGCAGGGATGAAATACGAGCAGTACTTC.